A selection of T cell receptor beta chains follows, all from one sample in a study of CD8 T cells in Susac syndrome. TCRdb passed the immunoSEQ multiplex PCR reads through MiXCR, listing each CDR3 protein once. The sample has roughly 190,000 distinct CDR3 sequences; about 94% are singletons. The sample was CD4+ T cells from PBMCs. Receptor source: a human donor in good health. CDR3s include the opening cysteine and the closing phenylalanine or tryptophan. D genes are given only for firm matches.

- | TRBJ1-6 | TRBV28 | TGTGCCAGCTATGATTGGCAGGGAAATTCACCCCTCCACTTT | CASYDWQGNSPLHF
- | TRBJ2-1 | TRBV20-1 | TGCAGTGCTAGGTCCAGCGGACTTTTGGAGCAGTTCTTC | CSARSSGLLEQFF
- | TRBJ1-2 | TRBV3-1 | TGTGCCAGCAGCCAAGATATACAGTCCCCCTATGGCTACACCTTC | CASSQDIQSPYGYTF
- | TRBJ1-6 | TRBV21-1 | TGTGCCAGCAGCAAAGAAGACGATTCACCCCTCCACTTT | CASSKEDDSPLHF
- | TRBJ2-5 | TRBV2 | TGTGCCAGCAGTGAACTAATTAGAGGGTATATGGAGACCCAGTACTTC | CASSELIRGYMETQYF
- | TRBJ1-3 | TRBV29-1 | TGCAGCGCCATAGGTGCAGGGTTGCACACCATATATTTT | CSAIGAGLHTIYF
- | TRBJ2-3 | TRBV20-1 | TGCAGTGCTGTTCGCGGGGACAGAACAGATACGCAGTATTTT | CSAVRGDRTDTQYF
TRBD1 | TRBJ1-6 | TRBV28 | TGTGCCAGCAGTACGGGACAGGGGGCCAGCTCCTATAATTCACCCCTCCACTTT | CASSTGQGASSYNSPLHF
- | TRBJ2-1 | TRBV28 | TGTGCCAGCAGGGACCGCGGAGTAGCCTACAATGAGCAGTTCTTC | CASRDRGVAYNEQFF
- | TRBJ1-6 | TRBV3-1 | TGTGCCAGCAGCCAAGATTCCGCAGGGGTTTCACCCCTCCACTTT | CASSQDSAGVSPLHF
- | TRBJ1-6 | TRBV7-2 | TGTGCCAGCAATTTATCGGGAGCCGGAGGACAGCCCCAGGGTTCACCCCTCCACTTT | CASNLSGAGGQPQGSPLHF
- | TRBJ2-5 | TRBV7-9 | TGTGCCAGCAGCTTCCAGCTACAAGAGACCCAGTACTTC | CASSFQLQETQYF
- | TRBJ2-4 | TRBV3-1 | TGTGCCAGCACCTCTGGGGGAGGAAAAAACATTCAGTACTTC | CASTSGGGKNIQYF
- | TRBJ2-1 | TRBV10-3 | TGTGCCATCACTGACTTCGGAGGTGATGAGCAGTTCTTC | CAITDFGGDEQFF
- | TRBJ2-2 | TRBV4-2 | TGTGCCAGCAGCCAAGAGGGTAGTACCGGGGAGCTGTTTTTT | CASSQEGSTGELFF
- | TRBJ2-4 | TRBV3-1 | TGTGCCAGCAGCCAAGATCTGTCAGGCGGGATAGCCAAAAACATTCAGTACTTC | CASSQDLSGGIAKNIQYF
TRBD1 | TRBJ2-3 | TRBV29-1 | TGCAGCGCTGACAGGGGGTCAGCCACAGATACGCAGTATTTT | CSADRGSATDTQYF
TRBD1 | TRBJ2-7 | TRBV12-3/TRBV12-4 | TGTGCCAGCAGTGCGGACAGGCAGTCCTACGAGCAGTACTTC | CASSADRQSYEQYF